This is a list of T cell receptor beta chains from one sample in a study of molecular identifiers for immune sequencing clone quantification. TCRdb re-called the PCR reads through MiXCR, storing one row per CDR3 protein. The sample yields approximately 550,000 distinct CDR3 sequences, around 23% seen once. The specimen sequenced was naive CD8+ T cells from blood, with Jurkat cell RNA spiked in. These receptors were obtained from a human donor in good health. Some libraries in this study had Jurkat cell RNA spiked in. CDR3s include the opening cysteine and the closing phenylalanine or tryptophan. D genes are given only for firm matches. The size field is filled for only some rows; it gives once, few, many or a size class.

. | TRBJ1-1 | many | TRBV14 | TGTGCCAGCAGCCAAGAATATGTCACTGAAGCTTTCTTT | CASSQEYVTEAFF
. | TRBJ2-3 | few | TRBV9 | TGTGCCAGCAGCGTAAGTGGGGGTGCAGGAGATACGCAGTATTTT | CASSVSGGAGDTQYF
. | TRBJ2-1 | . | TRBV4-3 | TGCGCCAGCAGCCAAGAGAGGGTCCCGAGGAATGAGCAGTTCTTC | CASSQERVPRNEQFF
. | TRBJ1-1 | . | TRBV6-5 | TGTGCCAGCAGTTACTCCGGGGAACACACTGAAGCTTTCTTT | CASSYSGEHTEAFF
. | TRBJ2-5 | many | TRBV7-9 | TGTGCCAGCAGCTTACGGGGGCCCGAAGAGACCCAGTACTTC | CASSLRGPEETQYF
. | TRBJ2-7 | . | TRBV19 | TGTGCCAGTAGTATAGGAGGGAATAGGTACGAGCAGTACTTC | CASSIGGNRYEQYF
. | TRBJ2-2 | . | TRBV5-8 | TGTGCCAGCAGCCCCGCGGAGGGGCGCAGGACCGGGGAGCTGTTTTTT | CASSPAEGRRTGELFF
TRBD2 | TRBJ2-5 | once | TRBV7-3 | TGTGCCAGCAGCCTGACTAGCGGAGACCAAGAACCCCAGTACTTC | CASSLTSGDQEPQYF
. | TRBJ2-3 | many | TRBV6-5 | TGTGCCACTTCTTTGGTGGGGTCCCCAGATACGCAGTATTTT | CATSLVGSPDTQYF
TRBD2 | TRBJ2-7 | . | TRBV11-2 | TGTGCCAGCAGCTTAGCGGGGAGGGCCAACGACGAGCAGTACTTC | CASSLAGRANDEQYF
TRBD1 | TRBJ2-5 | many | TRBV20-1 | TGCAGTGCTAGGGGCAGGGGGCGCGCGGAGACCCAGTACTTC | CSARGRGRAETQYF
. | TRBJ2-7 | . | TRBV11-1 | TGTGCCAGCAGCCTCCGGACGGCTGCCTACGAGCAGTACTTC | CASSLRTAAYEQYF
. | TRBJ2-4 | few | TRBV19 | TGTGCCAGTTCCCTTTTGGATGGAGACATTCAGTACTTC | CASSLLDGDIQYF
. | TRBJ2-6 | many | TRBV5-1 | TGCGCCAGCAGCCCGCTACTTCTTACCGGACCGCGCTCTGGGGCCAACGTCCTGACTTTC | CASSPLLLTGPRSGANVLTF
TRBD1 | TRBJ2-1 | . | TRBV4-1 | TGCGCCAGCAGGCCACTCGGGACAGGGTACAATGAGCAGTTCTTC | CASRPLGTGYNEQFF
. | TRBJ2-2 | . | TRBV24-1 | TGTGCCACCAGTGACAGGGACTTCCTCGCGAACACCGGGGAGCTGTTTTTT | CATSDRDFLANTGELFF
TRBD2 | TRBJ2-3 | . | TRBV11-2 | TGTGCCAGCAGCCCCTATGGCGGGGGGCTCGCAGATACGCAGTATTTT | CASSPYGGGLADTQYF
. | TRBJ2-7 | many | TRBV29-1 | TGCAGCGTTGTTTCGACCTTGGATCCATACGAGCAGTACTTC | CSVVSTLDPYEQYF
. | TRBJ1-1 | few | TRBV27 | TGTGCCAGCTGGCAGGGGACAGCTTTCTTT | CASWQGTAFF
TRBD1 | TRBJ2-4 | . | TRBV12-3/TRBV12-4 | TGTGCCGGCAGTTTGGGGATCTCACAGGGGGCTGGCAAAAACATTCAGTACTTC | CAGSLGISQGAGKNIQYF
TRBD1 | TRBJ2-3 | . | TRBV27 | TGTGCCAGCAGTTTAGGGCAGGGGGTAATGAATACGCAGTATTTT | CASSLGQGVMNTQYF
. | TRBJ2-3 | . | TRBV11-2 | TGTGCCAGCAGCTTAGCGGGACGCATCACAGATACGCAGTATTTT | CASSLAGRITDTQYF
. | TRBJ2-5 | few | TRBV7-2 | TGTGCCAGCAGCCCCTGGGCACAAGAGACCCAGTACTTC | CASSPWAQETQYF
. | TRBJ2-7 | few | TRBV19 | TGTGCCAGTAGTATAAACGGGTTGGTCTACGAGCAGTACTTC | CASSINGLVYEQYF
. | TRBJ2-5 | many | TRBV13 | TGTGCCAGCAGCCCAGAAAGGACCCTTCAAGAGACCCAGTACTTC | CASSPERTLQETQYF
. | TRBJ2-5 | . | TRBV4-3 | TGCGCCAGCAGCCAGGCTACTAGTTTTGGTGAGACCCGGTACTTC | CASSQATSFGETRYF
TRBD2 | TRBJ2-3 | many | TRBV27 | TGTGCCAGCAGTTCGATAGCGGGGGCCCCGACAGATACGCAGTATTTT | CASSSIAGAPTDTQYF
. | TRBJ2-3 | many | TRBV7-9 | TGTGCCAGCAGCTTAGGTCCTAGCGTCACAGATACGCAGTATTTT | CASSLGPSVTDTQYF
TRBD2 | TRBJ2-1 | . | TRBV28 | TGTGCCAGCAGTCTCGCGACTAGCAGTTACAATGAGCAGTTCTTC | CASSLATSSYNEQFF